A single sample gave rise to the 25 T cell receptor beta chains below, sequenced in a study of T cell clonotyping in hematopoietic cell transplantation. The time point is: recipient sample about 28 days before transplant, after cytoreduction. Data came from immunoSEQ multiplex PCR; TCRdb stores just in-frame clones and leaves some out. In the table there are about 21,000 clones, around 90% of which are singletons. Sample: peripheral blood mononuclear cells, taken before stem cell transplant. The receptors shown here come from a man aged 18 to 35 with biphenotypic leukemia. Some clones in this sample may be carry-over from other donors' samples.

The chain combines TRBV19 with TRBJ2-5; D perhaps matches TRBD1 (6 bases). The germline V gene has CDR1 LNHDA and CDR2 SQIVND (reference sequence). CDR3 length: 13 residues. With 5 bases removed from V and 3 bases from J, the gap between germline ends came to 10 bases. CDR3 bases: TGTGCCAGTAGTTGGGACACCGAAGAGACCCAGTACTTC. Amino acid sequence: CASSWDTEETQYF.

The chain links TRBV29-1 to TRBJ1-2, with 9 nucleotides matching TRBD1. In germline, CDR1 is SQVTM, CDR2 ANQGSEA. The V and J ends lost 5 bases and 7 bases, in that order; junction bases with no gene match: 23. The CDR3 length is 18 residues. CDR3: CSVPLLPGQGVHGGGYTF. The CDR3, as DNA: TGCAGCGTTCCATTATTACCGGGACAGGGAGTACACGGAGGTGGCTACACCTTC.

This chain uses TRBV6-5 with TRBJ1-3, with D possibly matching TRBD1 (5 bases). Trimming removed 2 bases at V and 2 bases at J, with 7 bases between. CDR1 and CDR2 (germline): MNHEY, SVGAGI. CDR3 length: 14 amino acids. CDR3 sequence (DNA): TGTGCCAGCAGTTACGAAGGGGCTGGAAACACCATATATTTT. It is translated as CASSYEGAGNTIYF.

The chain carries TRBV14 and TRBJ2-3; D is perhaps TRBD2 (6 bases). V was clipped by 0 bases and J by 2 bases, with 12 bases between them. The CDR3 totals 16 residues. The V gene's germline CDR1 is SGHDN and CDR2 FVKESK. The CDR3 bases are TGTGCCAGCAGCCAAGAGGCCGGACTAATCACAGATACGCAGTATTTT. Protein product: CASSQEAGLITDTQYF. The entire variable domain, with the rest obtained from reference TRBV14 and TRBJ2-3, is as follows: EAGVTQFPSHSVIEKGQTVTLRCDPISGHDNLYWYRRVMGKEIKFLLHFVKESKQDESGMPNNRFLAERTGGTYSTLKVQPAELEDSGVYFCASSQEAGLITDTQYFGPGTRLTVL.

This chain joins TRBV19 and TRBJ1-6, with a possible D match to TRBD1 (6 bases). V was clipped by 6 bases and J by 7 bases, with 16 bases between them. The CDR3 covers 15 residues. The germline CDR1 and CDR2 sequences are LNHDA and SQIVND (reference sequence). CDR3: CASRTTGRWNSPLHF. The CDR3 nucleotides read TGTGCCAGTAGAACTACAGGGAGGTGGAATTCACCCCTCCACTTT.

CDR3 DNA sequence: TGTGCCAGCGCGCCGTCTCAGGGAACAGTCAATCAGCCCCAGCATTTT. Translated: CASAPSQGTVNQPQHF. The gene calls are TRBV6-6 and TRBJ1-5, with D maybe TRBD1 (5 bases). This CDR3 has 16 residues. Looked up from germline, CDR1 is MNHNY and CDR2 is SVGAGI (reference sequence). The V end was cut by 8 bases, the J end by 3 bases, with 20 bases between.

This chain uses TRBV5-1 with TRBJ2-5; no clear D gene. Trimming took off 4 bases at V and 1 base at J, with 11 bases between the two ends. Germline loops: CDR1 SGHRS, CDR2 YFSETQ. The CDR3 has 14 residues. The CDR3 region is CASSAVLLQETQYF. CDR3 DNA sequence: TGCGCCAGCAGCGCGGTCCTACTCCAAGAGACCCAGTACTTC.

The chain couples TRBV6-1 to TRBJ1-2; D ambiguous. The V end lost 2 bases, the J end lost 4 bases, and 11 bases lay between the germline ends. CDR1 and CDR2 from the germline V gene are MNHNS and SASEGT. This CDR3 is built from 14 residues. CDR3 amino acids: CASSESGSIYGYTF. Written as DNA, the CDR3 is TGTGCCAGCAGTGAATCCGGGTCGATCTATGGCTACACCTTC.

CDR3 residues: CASSYFSQGAEYEQYF. CDR3 bases: TGTGCCAGCAGTTACTTTTCTCAGGGAGCGGAGTACGAGCAGTACTTC. The chain links TRBV6-6 to TRBJ2-7, with D tentatively TRBD1 or TRBD2 (5 bases each). This CDR3 is 16 amino acids long. Trimming stripped 1 base from V and 4 bases from J, with 17 bases between. Looked up from germline, CDR1 is MNHNY and CDR2 is SVGAGI (reference sequence).

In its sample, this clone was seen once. The CDR3 DNA follows: TGTGCCAGCAGCGCCCCAGGGTTGGGGGGCCCTGAAGCTTTCTTT. Protein: CASSAPGLGGPEAFF. The V gene is TRBV9, the J gene TRBJ1-1; the D gene is possibly TRBD1 (6 bases). CDR3 length equals 15 residues. In germline, CDR1 is SGDLS, CDR2 YYNGEE. V lost 3 bases, J lost 6 bases, and 18 bases lay in between.

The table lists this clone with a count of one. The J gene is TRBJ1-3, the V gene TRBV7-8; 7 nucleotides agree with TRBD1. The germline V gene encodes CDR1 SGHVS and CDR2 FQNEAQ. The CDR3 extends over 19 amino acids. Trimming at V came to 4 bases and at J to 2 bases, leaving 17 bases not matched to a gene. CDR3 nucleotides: TGTGCCAGCAGCTCCAACCAGGGGGGGTATTATGGTCCTGGAAACACCATATATTTT. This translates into CASSSNQGGYYGPGNTIYF.

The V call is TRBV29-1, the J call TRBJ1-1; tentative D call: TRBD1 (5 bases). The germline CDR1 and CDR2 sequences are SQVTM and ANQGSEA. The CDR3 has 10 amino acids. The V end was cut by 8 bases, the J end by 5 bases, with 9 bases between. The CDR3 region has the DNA TGCAGCCCCGGGGGGACTGAAGCTTTCTTT. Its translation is CSPGGTEAFF.

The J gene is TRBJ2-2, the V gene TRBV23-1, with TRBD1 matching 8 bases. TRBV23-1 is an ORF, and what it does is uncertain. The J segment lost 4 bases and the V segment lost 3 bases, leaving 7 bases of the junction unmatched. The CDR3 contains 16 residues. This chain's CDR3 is CASSQDRVGSTGELFF. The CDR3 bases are TGCGCCAGCAGTCAGGACAGGGTCGGTAGCACCGGGGAGCTGTTTTTT.

The CDR3 DNA reads TGTGCCAGCAGCACCGGACAGGGCAGGGACACTGAAGCTTTCTTT. It codes for CASSTGQGRDTEAFF. This chain connects TRBV7-9 to TRBJ1-1, with TRBD1 matching 8 bases. The germline V gene encodes CDR1 SEHNR and CDR2 FQNEAQ (reference sequence). V was pared by 5 bases and J by 3 bases, with 8 bases of the junction left unmatched. The CDR3 length is 15 residues.

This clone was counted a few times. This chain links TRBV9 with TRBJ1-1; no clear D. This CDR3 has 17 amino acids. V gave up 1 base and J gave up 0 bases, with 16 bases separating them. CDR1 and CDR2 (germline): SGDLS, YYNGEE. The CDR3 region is CASSVTANLGMNTEAFF. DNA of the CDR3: TGTGCCAGCAGCGTAACAGCGAATCTAGGCATGAACACTGAAGCTTTCTTT.

This chain's CDR3 is CASSYSAGGSYEQYF. Here the CDR3 DNA reads TGTGCCAGCAGTTACTCGGCAGGGGGCTCCTACGAGCAGTACTTC. V gene TRBV6-5 combines with J gene TRBJ2-7; 7 bases map to TRBD1. Trimming at V came to 0 bases and at J to 0 bases, leaving 2 bases not matched to a gene. The CDR3 length is 15 residues. The germline CDR1 and CDR2 sequences are MNHEY and SVGAGI.

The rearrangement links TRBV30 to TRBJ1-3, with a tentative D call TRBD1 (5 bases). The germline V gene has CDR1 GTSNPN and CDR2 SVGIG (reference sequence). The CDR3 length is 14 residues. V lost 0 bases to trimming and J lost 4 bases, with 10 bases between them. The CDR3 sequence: CAWSVQVLGNTIYF. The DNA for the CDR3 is TGTGCCTGGAGTGTACAGGTCCTCGGAAACACCATATATTTT. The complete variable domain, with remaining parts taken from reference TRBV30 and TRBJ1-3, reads SQTIHQWPATLVQPVGSPLSLECTVEGTSNPNLYWYRQAAGRGLQLLFYSVGIGQISSEVPQNLSASRPQDRQFILSSKKLLLSDSGFYLCAWSVQVLGNTIYFGEGSWLTVV.

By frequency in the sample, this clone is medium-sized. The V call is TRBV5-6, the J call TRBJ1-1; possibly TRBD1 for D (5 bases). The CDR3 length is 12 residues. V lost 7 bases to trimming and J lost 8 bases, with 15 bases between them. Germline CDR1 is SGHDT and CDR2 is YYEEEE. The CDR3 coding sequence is TGTGCCAGCGAAAGCCGCGGGGGGGAAGCTTTCTTT. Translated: CASESRGGEAFF.

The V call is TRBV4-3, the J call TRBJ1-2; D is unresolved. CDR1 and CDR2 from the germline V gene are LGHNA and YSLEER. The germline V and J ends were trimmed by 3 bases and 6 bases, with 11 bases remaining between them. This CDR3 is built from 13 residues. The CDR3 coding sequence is TGCGCCAGCAGCCACCGGGGTGGGGATGGCTACACCTTC. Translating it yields CASSHRGGDGYTF.

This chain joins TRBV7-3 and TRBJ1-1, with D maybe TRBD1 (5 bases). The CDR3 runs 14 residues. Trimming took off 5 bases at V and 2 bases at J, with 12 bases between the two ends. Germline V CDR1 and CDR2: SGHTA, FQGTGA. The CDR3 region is CASSDLGGNTEAFF. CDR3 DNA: TGTGCCAGCAGCGACCTCGGGGGAAACACTGAAGCTTTCTTT.

The DNA of the CDR3 is TGTGCCAGCAGCCCCTTTGGAGCGGGAGAAGAGACCCAGTACTTC. It codes for CASSPFGAGEETQYF. This chain connects TRBV11-3 to TRBJ2-5; TRBD2 aligns across 8 bases. CDR1 is SGHNT and CDR2 is YENEEA in the germline V gene. The ends lost 5 bases at V and 3 bases at J; junction bases unmatched: 8. CDR3 length: 15 residues.

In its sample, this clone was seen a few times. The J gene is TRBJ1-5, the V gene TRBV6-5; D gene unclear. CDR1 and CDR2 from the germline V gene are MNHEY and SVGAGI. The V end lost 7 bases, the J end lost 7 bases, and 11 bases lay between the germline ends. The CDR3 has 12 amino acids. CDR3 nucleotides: TGTGCCAGCAAGACGGGCGGGCAGCCCCAGCATTTT. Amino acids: CASKTGGQPQHF.

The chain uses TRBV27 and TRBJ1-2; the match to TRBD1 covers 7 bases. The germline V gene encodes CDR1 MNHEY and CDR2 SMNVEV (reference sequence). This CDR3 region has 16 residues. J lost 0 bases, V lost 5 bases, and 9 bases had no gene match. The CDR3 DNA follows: TGTGCCAGCAGTCCCGGACAGGCCACAGCTAACTATGGCTACACCTTC. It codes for CASSPGQATANYGYTF.

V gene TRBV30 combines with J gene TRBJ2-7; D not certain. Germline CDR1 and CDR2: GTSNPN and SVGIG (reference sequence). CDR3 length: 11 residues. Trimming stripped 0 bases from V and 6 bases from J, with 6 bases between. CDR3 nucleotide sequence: TGTGCCTGGAGTGTTTACTCCGAGCAGTACTTC. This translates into CAWSVYSEQYF. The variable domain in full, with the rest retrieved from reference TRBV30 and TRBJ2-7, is SQTIHQWPATLVQPVGSPLSLECTVEGTSNPNLYWYRQAAGRGLQLLFYSVGIGQISSEVPQNLSASRPQDRQFILSSKKLLLSDSGFYLCAWSVYSEQYFGPGTRLTVT.

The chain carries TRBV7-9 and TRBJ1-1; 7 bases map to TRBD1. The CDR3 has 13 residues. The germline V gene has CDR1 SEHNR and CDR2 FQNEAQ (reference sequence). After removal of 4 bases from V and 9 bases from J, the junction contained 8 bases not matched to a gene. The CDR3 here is CASSSQQGVKAFF. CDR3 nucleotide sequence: TGTGCCAGCAGCTCCCAGCAGGGGGTGAAAGCTTTCTTT. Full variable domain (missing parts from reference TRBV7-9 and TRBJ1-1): DTGVSQNPRHKITKRGQNVTFRCDPISEHNRLYWYRQTLGQGPEFLTYFQNEAQLEKSRLLSDRFSAERPKGSFSTLEIQRTEQGDSAMYLCASSSQQGVKAFFGQGTRLTVV.